This TCR beta chain originates from a study of vaccination effects on CD4 cells after COVID-19. Study details: Each person got two doses of an mRNA SARS-CoV-2 vaccine, BNT162b2 or mRNA-1273.

About this clone: The antigen is not known.

Study conclusions and caveats: Cross-reactivity toward common cold coronaviruses was confined to only 1 of 255 vaccine-induced clones in healthy vaccinees. Marked clonal contraction was seen in infection- and vaccine-induced clones late after vaccination.

Germline V gene sequence: CDR1 MNHEY, CDR2 SVGAGI. Trimming took off 6 bases at V and 3 bases at J, with 12 bases between the two ends. This CDR3 contains 13 residues. Using immunoSEQ multiplex PCR, the repertoire was profiled, and TCRdb retains in-frame clones only, with some absent. The table lists about 55,000 clones, under 70% of them singletons. Within the ViraFEST assay, antigen-specific CD4+ T cells underwent expansion with viral peptide pools prior to sequencing. Once cultured for approximately ten days, the cells underwent separation to obtain CD4+ T cells. Vaccinated participants had no history of SARS-CoV-2 infection and tested negative for nucleocapsid antibodies. On days 3 and 7, fresh IL-2 medium replaced half the medium.

The TCR comes from a human donor who received a COVID-19 vaccine. The chain is built from TRBV6-5 and TRBJ2-7, with D maybe TRBD2 (6 bases). The specimen was CD4+ T cells from PBMCs cultured with SARS-CoV-2 spike peptides, collected before COVID-19 vaccination. CDR3 region: CASRRLVNYEQYF. The CDR3 nucleotides read TGTGCCAGCAGGAGACTAGTTAACTACGAGCAGTACTTC.